The entry below describes one T cell receptor beta chain. This clone was seen once. Its antigen is currently not known. Base qualities are missing; no much larger clone stands one base away. The sample is drawn from a study of cytomegalovirus exposure and HLA in healthy donors (dated by TCRdb to about 2017). With regard to the full study: According to a later analysis, the roughly 130 validation repertoires were produced on the same platform as the 700 or so repertoires of the first cohort. The study aimed to test whether signatures of past pathogen exposure could be identified by cataloging public T cell receptors. Besides the first cohort of roughly 700 subjects, a separate validation cohort made up of 95 to 150 different subjects was used. High-throughput TCR immunosequencing, statistical association of individual TCRs with disease status, and machine learning were combined to predict cytomegalovirus infection status. The full study reports these points: Subsequent analysis determined that TCRs grouped into clusters in the first cohort also showed a tendency toward co-occurrence across the roughly 120 validation repertoires, and 94% of cluster scores exceeded 0. The study listed over 150 TCR beta chains as associated with cytomegalovirus. The classifier was reported to diagnose cytomegalovirus status with high specificity and sensitivity in both the original cohort and the validation cohort. A few of the identified cytomegalovirus-associated TCR beta chains were confirmed in vitro to be specific for cytomegalovirus antigens. Most TCR sequences were seen in very few donors, while some public TCRs were found in many individuals. The authors suggested that the approach could potentially be generalized to other disease states and immunological phenotypes. A later analysis lacked HLA typing for the validation cohort, so it scored co-occurrence in that cohort across all 120 or so repertoires.

The donors belonged to the validation cohort of over a hundred subjects, which was separate from the approximately 680-subject first cohort. Receptors were amplified or captured by the immunoSEQ multiplex PCR assay. From the authors' description of their analysis: To diagnose cytomegalovirus status from the catalog of TCR beta chain sequences, a statistical classification framework was built. TCRdb carries this immuneACCESS record with in-frame sequences only. Its versions omit some clonotypes, under half of them owing to an unresolved V gene in the studies checked, with the rest unexplained. V and J calls plus clone size are reproduced from that table; the DNA served to infer D and trimming. The sample table holds 330,000 or so clones, of which 70% to 90% were seen once. Of the sample, under 0.85% is held by the ten largest clones. CDR1 LGHNA and CDR2 YSLEER were looked up in the germline V gene. The CDR3 sequence holds 13 residues, the cysteine and phenylalanine included. Of the read, only the CDR3 DNA is kept; its 39 bases are in frame from base 1. Trimming takes 2 bases from V and 8 bases from J, and the germline ends sit 10 bases apart.

Material: PBMCs. This clonotype was obtained from a young woman in good health and CMV-seronegative. This receptor chain uses TRBV4-3 and TRBJ2-1, with a tentative D gene TRBD2 over 6 matching bases. The CDR3 region reads CASSQIIADEQFF. The DNA reads TGCGCCAGCAGCCAAATCATAGCGGATGAGCAGTTCTTC.